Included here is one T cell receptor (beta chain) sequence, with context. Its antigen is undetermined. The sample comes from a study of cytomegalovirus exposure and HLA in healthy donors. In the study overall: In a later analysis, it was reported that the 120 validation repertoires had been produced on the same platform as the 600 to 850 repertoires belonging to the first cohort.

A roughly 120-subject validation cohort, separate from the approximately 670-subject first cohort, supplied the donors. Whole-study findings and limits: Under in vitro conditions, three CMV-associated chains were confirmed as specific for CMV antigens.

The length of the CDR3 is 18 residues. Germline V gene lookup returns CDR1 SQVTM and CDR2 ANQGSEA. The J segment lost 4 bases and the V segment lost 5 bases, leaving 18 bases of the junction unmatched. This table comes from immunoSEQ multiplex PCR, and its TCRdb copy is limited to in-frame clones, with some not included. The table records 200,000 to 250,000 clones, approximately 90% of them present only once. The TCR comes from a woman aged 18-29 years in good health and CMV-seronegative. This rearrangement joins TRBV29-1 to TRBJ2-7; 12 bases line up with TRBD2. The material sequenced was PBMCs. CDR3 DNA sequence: TGCAGCGTTCTTAAACGCAATCCTCTAGCGGGGGGGCCATACGAGCAGTACTTC. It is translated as CSVLKRNPLAGGPYEQYF.